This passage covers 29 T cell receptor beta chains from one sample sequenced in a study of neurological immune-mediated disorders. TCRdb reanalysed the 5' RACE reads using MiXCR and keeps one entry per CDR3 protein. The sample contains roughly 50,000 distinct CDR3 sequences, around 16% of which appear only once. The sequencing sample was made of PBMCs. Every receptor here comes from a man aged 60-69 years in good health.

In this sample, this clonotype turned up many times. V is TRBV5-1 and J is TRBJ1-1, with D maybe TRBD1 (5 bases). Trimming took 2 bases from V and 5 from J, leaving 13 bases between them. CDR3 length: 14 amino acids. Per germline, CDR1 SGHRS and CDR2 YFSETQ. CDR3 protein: CASSFGTDWTEAFF. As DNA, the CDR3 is TGCGCCAGCAGCTTTGGGACGGATTGGACTGAAGCTTTCTTT.

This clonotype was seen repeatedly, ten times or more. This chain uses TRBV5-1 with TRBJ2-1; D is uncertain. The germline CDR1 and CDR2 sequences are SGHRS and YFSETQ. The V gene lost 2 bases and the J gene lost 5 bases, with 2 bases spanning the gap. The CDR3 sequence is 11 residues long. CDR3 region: CASSFNNEQFF. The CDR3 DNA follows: TGCGCCAGCAGCTTTAACAATGAGCAGTTCTTC.

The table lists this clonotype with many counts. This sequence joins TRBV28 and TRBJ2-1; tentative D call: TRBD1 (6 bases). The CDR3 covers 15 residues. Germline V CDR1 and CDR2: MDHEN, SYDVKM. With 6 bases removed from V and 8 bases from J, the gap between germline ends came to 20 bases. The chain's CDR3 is CASSPTGFGSHEQFF. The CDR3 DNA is TGTGCCAGCAGCCCCACAGGGTTCGGCAGCCATGAGCAGTTCTTC.

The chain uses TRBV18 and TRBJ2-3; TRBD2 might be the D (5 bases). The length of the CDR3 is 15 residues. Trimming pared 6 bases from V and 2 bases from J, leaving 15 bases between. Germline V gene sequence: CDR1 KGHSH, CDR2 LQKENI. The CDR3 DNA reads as TGTGCCAGCTCCCTCCGAGCGGAAGACACAGATACGCAGTATTTT. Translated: CASSLRAEDTDTQYF.

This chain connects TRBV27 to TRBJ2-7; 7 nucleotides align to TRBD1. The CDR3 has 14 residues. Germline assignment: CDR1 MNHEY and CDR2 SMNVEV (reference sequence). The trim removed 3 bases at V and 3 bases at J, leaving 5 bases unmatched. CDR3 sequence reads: CASSLHRGNYEQYF. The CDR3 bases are TGTGCCAGCAGTTTGCACAGGGGAAACTACGAGCAGTACTTC.

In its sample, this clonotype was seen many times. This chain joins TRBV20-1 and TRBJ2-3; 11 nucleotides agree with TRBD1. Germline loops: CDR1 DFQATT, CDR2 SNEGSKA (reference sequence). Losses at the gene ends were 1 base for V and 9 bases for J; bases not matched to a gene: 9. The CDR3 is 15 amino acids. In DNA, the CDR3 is TGCAGTGCTAGAGCGCCGGGACAGGGGGAGAGGACGCAGTATTTT. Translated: CSARAPGQGERTQYF.

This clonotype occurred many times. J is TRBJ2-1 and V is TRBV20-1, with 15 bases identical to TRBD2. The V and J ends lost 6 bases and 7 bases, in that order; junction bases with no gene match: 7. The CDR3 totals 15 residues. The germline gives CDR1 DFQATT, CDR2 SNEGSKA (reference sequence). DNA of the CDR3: TGCAGTGCCCTCAGCGGGACTAGCGGGAGGAATGAGCAGTTCTTC. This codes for CSALSGTSGRNEQFF.

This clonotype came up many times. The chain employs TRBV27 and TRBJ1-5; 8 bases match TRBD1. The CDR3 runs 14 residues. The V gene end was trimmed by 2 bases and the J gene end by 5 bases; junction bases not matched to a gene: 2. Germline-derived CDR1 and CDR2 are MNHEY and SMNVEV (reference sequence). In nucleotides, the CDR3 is TGTGCCAGCAGTTTAAACAGGGGGGATCAGCCCCAGCATTTT. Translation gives CASSLNRGDQPQHF.

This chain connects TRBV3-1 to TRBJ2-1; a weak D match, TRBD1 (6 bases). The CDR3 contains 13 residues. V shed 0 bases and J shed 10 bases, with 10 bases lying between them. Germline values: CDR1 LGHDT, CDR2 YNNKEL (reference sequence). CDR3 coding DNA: TGTGCCAGCAGCCAAGATAGGGGGTTGGAGCAGTTCTTC. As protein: CASSQDRGLEQFF.

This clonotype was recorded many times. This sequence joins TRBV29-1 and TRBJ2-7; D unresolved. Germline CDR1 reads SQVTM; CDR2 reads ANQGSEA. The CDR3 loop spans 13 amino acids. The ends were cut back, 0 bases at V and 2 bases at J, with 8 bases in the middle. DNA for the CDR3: TGCAGCGTTGAAGATCCCGAGGCCTACGAGCAGTACTTC. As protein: CSVEDPEAYEQYF.

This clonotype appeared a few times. DNA of the CDR3: TGTGCCAGCCATAGGAGGGAGGGAGGACAATACGAGCAGTACTTC. Translating gives CASHRREGGQYEQYF. The chain is built from TRBV13 and TRBJ2-7, with 7 bases fitting TRBD2. Germline V CDR1 and CDR2: PRHDT, FYEKMQ (reference sequence). This CDR3 comprises 15 residues. J gave up 4 bases and V 8 bases, and 14 bases lay outside the gene matches.

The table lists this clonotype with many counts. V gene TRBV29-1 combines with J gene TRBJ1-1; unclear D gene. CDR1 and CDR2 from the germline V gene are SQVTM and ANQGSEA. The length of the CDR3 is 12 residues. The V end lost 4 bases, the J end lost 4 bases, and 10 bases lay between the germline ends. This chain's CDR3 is CSVVAGFTEAFF. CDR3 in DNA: TGCAGCGTTGTCGCGGGGTTCACTGAAGCTTTCTTT.

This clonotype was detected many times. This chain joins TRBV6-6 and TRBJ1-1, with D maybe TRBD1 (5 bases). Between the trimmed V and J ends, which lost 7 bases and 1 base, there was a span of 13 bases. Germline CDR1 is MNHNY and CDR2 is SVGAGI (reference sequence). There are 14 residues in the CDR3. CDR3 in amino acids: CASITPGGNTEAFF. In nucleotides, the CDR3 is TGTGCCAGCATCACTCCGGGGGGGAACACTGAAGCTTTCTTT.

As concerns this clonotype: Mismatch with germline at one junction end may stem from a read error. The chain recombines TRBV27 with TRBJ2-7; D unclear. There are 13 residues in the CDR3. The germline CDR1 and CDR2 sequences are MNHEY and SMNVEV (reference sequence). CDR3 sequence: CANSKTLTYEQYF. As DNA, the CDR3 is TGTGCCAACAGTAAGACACTTACCTACGAGCAGTACTTC.

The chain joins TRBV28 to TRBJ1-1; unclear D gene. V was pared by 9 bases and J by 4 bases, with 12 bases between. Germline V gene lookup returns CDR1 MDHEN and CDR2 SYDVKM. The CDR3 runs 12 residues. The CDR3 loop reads CASSVSSTEAFF. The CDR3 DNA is TGTGCCAGTTCGGTTTCGAGCACTGAAGCTTTCTTT.

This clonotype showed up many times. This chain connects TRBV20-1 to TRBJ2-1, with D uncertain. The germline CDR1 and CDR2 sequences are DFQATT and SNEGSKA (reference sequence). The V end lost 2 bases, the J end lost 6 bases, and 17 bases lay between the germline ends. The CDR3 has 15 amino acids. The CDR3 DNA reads TGCAGTGCTAGACGCAACCCCCCCCTTAGCAATGAGCAGTTCTTC. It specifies CSARRNPPLSNEQFF.

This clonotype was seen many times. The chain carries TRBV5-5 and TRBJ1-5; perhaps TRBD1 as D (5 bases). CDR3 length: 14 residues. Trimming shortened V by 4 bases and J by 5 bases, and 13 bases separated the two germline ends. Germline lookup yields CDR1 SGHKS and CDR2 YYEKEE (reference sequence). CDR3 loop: CASSLMGDDQPQHF. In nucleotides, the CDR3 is TGTGCCAGCAGCCTGATGGGGGACGATCAGCCCCAGCATTTT.

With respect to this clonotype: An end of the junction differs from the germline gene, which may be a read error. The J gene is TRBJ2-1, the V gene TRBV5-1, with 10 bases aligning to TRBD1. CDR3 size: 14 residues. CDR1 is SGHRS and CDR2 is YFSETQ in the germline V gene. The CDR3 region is CANSFRDRGDEQFF. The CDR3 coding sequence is TGCGCCAACAGCTTCCGGGACAGGGGAGATGAGCAGTTCTTC.

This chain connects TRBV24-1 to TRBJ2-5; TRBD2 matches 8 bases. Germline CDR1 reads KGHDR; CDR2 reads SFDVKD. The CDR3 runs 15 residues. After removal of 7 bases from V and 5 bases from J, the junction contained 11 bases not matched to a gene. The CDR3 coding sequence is TGTGCCACCAGCGGGGGGGCAGGGGCCCTTGAGACCCAGTACTTC. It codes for CATSGGAGALETQYF.

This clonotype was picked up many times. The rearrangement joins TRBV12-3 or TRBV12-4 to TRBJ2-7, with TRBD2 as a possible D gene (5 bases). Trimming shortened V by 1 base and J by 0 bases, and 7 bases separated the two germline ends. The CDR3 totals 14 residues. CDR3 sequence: CASSLGEISYEQYF. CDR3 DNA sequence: TGTGCCAGCAGTTTAGGGGAGATCTCCTACGAGCAGTACTTC.

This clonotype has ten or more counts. The CDR3 reads CSARDKSFGEQYF. CDR3 sequence (DNA): TGCAGTGCTAGAGATAAGAGTTTCGGCGAGCAGTACTTC. The chain combines TRBV20-1 with TRBJ2-7; D gene unclear. The CDR3 extends over 13 amino acids. In germline, CDR1 is DFQATT, CDR2 SNEGSKA (reference sequence). The V end lost 0 bases, the J end lost 6 bases, and 12 bases lay between the germline ends.

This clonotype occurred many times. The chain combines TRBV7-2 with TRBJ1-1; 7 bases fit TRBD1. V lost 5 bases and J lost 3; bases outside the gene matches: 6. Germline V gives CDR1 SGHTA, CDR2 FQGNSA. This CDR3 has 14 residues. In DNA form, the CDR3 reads TGTGCCAGCAGCCCACAGGGGATGTACACTGAAGCTTTCTTT. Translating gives CASSPQGMYTEAFF.

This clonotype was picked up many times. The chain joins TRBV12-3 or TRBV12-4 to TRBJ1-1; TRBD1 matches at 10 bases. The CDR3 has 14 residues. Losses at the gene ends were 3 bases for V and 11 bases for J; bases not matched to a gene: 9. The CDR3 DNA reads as TGTGCCAGCAGTTTTTCCGGGACAGGGGTGCTGGCTTTCTTT. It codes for CASSFSGTGVLAFF.

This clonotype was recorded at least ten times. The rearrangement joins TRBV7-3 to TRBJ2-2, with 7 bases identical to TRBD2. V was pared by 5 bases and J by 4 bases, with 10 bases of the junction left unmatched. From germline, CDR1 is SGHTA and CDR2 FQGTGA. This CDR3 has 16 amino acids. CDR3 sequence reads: CASSRSTTSATGELFF. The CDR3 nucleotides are TGTGCCAGCAGCCGCTCCACTACTAGCGCCACCGGGGAGCTGTTTTTT. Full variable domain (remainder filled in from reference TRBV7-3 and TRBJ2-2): GAGVSQTPSNKVTEKGKYVELRCDPISGHTALYWYRQSLGQGPEFLIYFQGTGAADDSGLPNDRFFAVRPEGSVSTLKIQRTERGDSAVYLCASSRSTTSATGELFFGEGSRLTVL.

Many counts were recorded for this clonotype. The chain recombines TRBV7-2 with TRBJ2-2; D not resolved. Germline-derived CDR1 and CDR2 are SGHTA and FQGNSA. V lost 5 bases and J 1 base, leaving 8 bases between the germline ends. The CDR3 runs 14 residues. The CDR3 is CASSPSENTGELFF. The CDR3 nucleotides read TGTGCCAGCAGCCCTTCTGAGAACACCGGGGAGCTGTTTTTT.

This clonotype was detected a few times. For the CDR3, the DNA is TGCAGCGTTGTTGGGGGGGGGCAAGAGACCCAGTACTTC. Its translation is CSVVGGGQETQYF. The J gene is TRBJ2-5, the V gene TRBV29-1; the match to TRBD2 covers 7 bases. CDR1 is SQVTM and CDR2 is ANQGSEA in the germline V gene. V was clipped by 4 bases and J by 2 bases; unmatched bases: 4. The CDR3 loop spans 13 amino acids. The complete variable domain, with remaining parts taken from reference TRBV29-1 and TRBJ2-5, reads SAVISQKPSRDICQRGTSLTIQCQVDSQVTMMFWYRQQPGQSLTLIATANQGSEATYESGFVIDKFPISRPNLTFSTLTVSNMSPEDSSIYLCSVVGGGQETQYFGPGTRLLVL.

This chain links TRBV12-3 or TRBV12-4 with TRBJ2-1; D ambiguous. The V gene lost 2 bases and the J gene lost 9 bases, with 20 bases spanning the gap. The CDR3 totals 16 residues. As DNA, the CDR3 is TGTGCCAGCAGTTTACCCCGCAACTCTTACCCCCTTGAGCAGTTCTTC. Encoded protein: CASSLPRNSYPLEQFF.

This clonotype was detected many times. CDR3 bases: TGTGCCAGCAGCTTAGAGGCTAGAAGCACAGATACGCAGTATTTT. Its translation: CASSLEARSTDTQYF. This chain links TRBV7-2 with TRBJ2-3; D is undetermined. CDR1 SGHTA and CDR2 FQGNSA come from the germline V gene. V was cut by 1 base and J by 0 bases, with 8 bases left in between. The CDR3 is made up of 15 amino acids. The variable domain in full, with the rest retrieved from reference TRBV7-2 and TRBJ2-3, is GAGVSQSPSNKVTEKGKDVELRCDPISGHTALYWYRQSLGQGLEFLIYFQGNSAPDKSGLPSDRFSAERTGGSVSTLTIQRTQQEDSAVYLCASSLEARSTDTQYFGPGTRLTVL.

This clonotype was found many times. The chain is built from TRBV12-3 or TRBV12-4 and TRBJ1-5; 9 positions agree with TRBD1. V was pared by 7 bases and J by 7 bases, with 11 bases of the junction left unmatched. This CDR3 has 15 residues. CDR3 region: CASIYGTGRLQPQHF. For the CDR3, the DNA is TGTGCCAGCATTTATGGGACAGGGAGGCTACAGCCCCAGCATTTT.